This T cell receptor beta chain derives from a study of identical twins' blood T cells. In the study overall: Roughly six alpha and about 6 beta libraries together yielded some 50 million reads.

The CDR3 spans 12 residues. Trimming pared 11 bases from V and 10 bases from J, leaving 15 bases between. Germline CDR1 SEHNR, CDR2 FQNEAQ (reference sequence). Six healthy women, forming three identical twin pairs, donated samples. Original handling: Each library had 2.2 to 3.6 million CDR3 reads and about 100,000 to nearly 500,000 clonotypes. A single record per CDR3 protein comes from TCRdb applying MiXCR to the 5' RACE reads. The V and J calls reflect TCRdb's pipeline rather than the authors' work. The table has 300,000 to 450,000 distinct CDR3 sequences, 28% seen once. This clonotype was seen a few times.

The sequence came from a woman aged 18 to 55 in good health. The gene calls are TRBV7-9 and TRBJ1-6; D remains unclear. The sequenced sample consisted of PBMCs. CDR3 loop: CASSSQDSPLHF. CDR3 sequence (DNA): TGTGCCTCCAGCTCCCAGGACTCACCCCTCCACTTT.